The 18 T cell receptor beta chains presented below share a single source sample, sequenced in a study of cytomegalovirus exposure and HLA in healthy donors. Data came from immunoSEQ multiplex PCR; TCRdb stores just in-frame clones and leaves some out. The sample yields 200,000 or so clones, 80% to 90% seen once. Sequenced sample: PBMCs. Receptors were obtained from a woman aged 25 to 39 in good health and CMV-seropositive.

The rearrangement joins TRBV19 to TRBJ1-3; no reliable D call. The germline gives CDR1 LNHDA, CDR2 SQIVND (reference sequence). Trimming took 6 bases from V and 2 from J, leaving 17 bases between them. CDR3 length equals 16 residues. The CDR3 DNA follows: TGTGCCAGTAGAGTGACATTTAAGGCGCCTGGAAACACCATATATTTT. Translation gives CASRVTFKAPGNTIYF. The full variable domain, in which reference TRBV19 and TRBJ1-3 provide the parts outside the CDR3, is DGGITQSPKYLFRKEGQNVTLSCEQNLNHDAMYWYRQDPGQGLRLIYYSQIVNDFQKGDIAEGYSVSREKKESFPLTVTSAQKNPTAFYLCASRVTFKAPGNTIYFGEGSWLTVV.

This clone has a handful of counts. The rearrangement links TRBV6-4 to TRBJ2-7, with D tentatively TRBD2 (5 bases). Per the germline V gene, CDR1 is MRHNA and CDR2 is SNTAGT. V was trimmed by 3 bases and J by 6 bases, leaving 12 bases between them. The CDR3 is 13 amino acids. CDR3 loop: CASSEKSAGEQYF. The CDR3 DNA sequence: TGTGCCAGCAGTGAGAAGTCCGCGGGCGAGCAGTACTTC.

The rearrangement joins TRBV10-3 to TRBJ1-5, with a possible D match to TRBD1 (5 bases). The V and J ends lost 11 bases and 7 bases respectively, with 18 bases between them. Germline values: CDR1 ENHRY, CDR2 SYGVKD. This CDR3 is 13 amino acids long. CDR3 amino acids: CAVSRGSEQPQHF. CDR3 sequence (DNA): TGTGCCGTGTCCCGGGGGAGTGAACAGCCCCAGCATTTT.

The V and J genes are TRBV6-5 and TRBJ2-2, with D possibly TRBD2 on 5 matching bases. The CDR3 has 14 residues. V lost 8 bases to trimming and J lost 4 bases, with 14 bases between them. CDR1 is MNHEY, CDR2 SVGAGI, per germline. This chain's CDR3 is CASSIGGGTGELFF. The CDR3 DNA follows: TGTGCCAGCTCCATTGGAGGCGGCACCGGGGAGCTGTTTTTT.

This chain joins TRBV5-1 and TRBJ2-1; D may be TRBD2 (5 bases). The CDR3 is made up of 16 amino acids. The germline V gene encodes CDR1 SGHRS and CDR2 YFSETQ. The V gene lost 4 bases and the J gene lost 0 bases, with 14 bases spanning the gap. The CDR3 nucleotides are TGCGCCAGCAGCGTGATCGGACTGAGCTCCTACAATGAGCAGTTCTTC. Protein sequence: CASSVIGLSSYNEQFF.

V and J are TRBV5-4 and TRBJ2-7; TRBD1 aligns across 9 bases. V gave up 4 bases and J gave up 6 bases; unmatched junction bases: 8. The CDR3 runs to 14 residues. Germline assignment: CDR1 SGHNT and CDR2 YYREEE (reference sequence). The CDR3 loop reads CASSGTGKIGEQYF. Written as DNA, the CDR3 is TGTGCCAGCAGCGGGACAGGGAAGATCGGCGAGCAGTACTTC.

The rearrangement joins TRBV19 to TRBJ2-7; D might be TRBD1 (6 bases). Germline V gene data show CDR1 as LNHDA and CDR2 as SQIVND (reference sequence). The V and J ends lost 6 bases and 3 bases respectively, with 9 bases between them. The CDR3 totals 12 residues. The chain's CDR3 is CASSDRYYEQYF. The CDR3 nucleotides read TGTGCCAGTAGCGACAGGTACTACGAGCAGTACTTC.

This rearrangement joins TRBV30 to TRBJ2-5; TRBD2 aligns across 8 bases. The length of the CDR3 is 18 residues. The V segment lost 3 bases and the J segment 4 bases; nucleotides outside the gene matches: 19. Germline-derived CDR1 and CDR2 are GTSNPN and SVGIG (reference sequence). As DNA, the CDR3 is TGTGCCTGGAGCACGTTAGGAGTAGCGGGGCCGCTCACAGAGACCCAGTACTTC. Its translation: CAWSTLGVAGPLTETQYF. The full variable domain, rest sourced from reference TRBV30 and TRBJ2-5, is SQTIHQWPATLVQPVGSPLSLECTVEGTSNPNLYWYRQAAGRGLQLLFYSVGIGQISSEVPQNLSASRPQDRQFILSSKKLLLSDSGFYLCAWSTLGVAGPLTETQYFGPGTRLLVL.

The gene calls are TRBV28 and TRBJ2-1; perhaps TRBD2 as D (5 bases). The germline CDR1 and CDR2 sequences are MDHEN and SYDVKM. The CDR3 contains 15 residues. Trimming stripped 4 bases from V and 8 bases from J, with 18 bases between. The CDR3: CASSSFGGGSDEQFF. In DNA form, the CDR3 reads TGTGCCAGCAGTTCCTTCGGAGGTGGGAGCGATGAGCAGTTCTTC.

This clone was observed a single time. J is TRBJ1-5 and V is TRBV6-1, with 9 bases that match TRBD1. The CDR3 runs 14 residues. Germline-derived CDR1 and CDR2 are MNHNS and SASEGT. V shed 3 bases and J 6 bases; nucleotides not matched to a gene: 3. In nucleotides, the CDR3 is TGTGCCAGCAGTGAGGGGACAGGGAGTCAGCCCCAGCATTTT. Amino acid sequence: CASSEGTGSQPQHF.

The chain employs TRBV29-1 and TRBJ2-1; 7 bases agree with TRBD2. This CDR3 is built from 11 residues. From germline, CDR1 is SQVTM and CDR2 ANQGSEA. V trimming: 0 bases; J trimming: 11 bases; junction bases outside the gene matches: 1. The CDR3 DNA reads as TGCAGCGTTGAAGAGCGGGAGAAGCAGTTCTTC. As protein: CSVEEREKQFF.

V and J are TRBV28 and TRBJ1-5; D ambiguous. This CDR3 contains 16 residues. The V end was cut by 2 bases, the J end by 1 base, with 12 bases between. The germline gives CDR1 MDHEN, CDR2 SYDVKM. The CDR3: CASSLTLVRSNQPQHF. DNA for the CDR3: TGTGCCAGCAGTTTAACTCTTGTCCGGAGCAATCAGCCCCAGCATTTT.

The chain is built from TRBV9 and TRBJ2-1; D is undetermined. V lost 4 bases to trimming and J lost 2 bases, with 10 bases between them. The germline V gene encodes CDR1 SGDLS and CDR2 YYNGEE. CDR3 size: 14 residues. The CDR3 spells CASSPSSTYNEQFF. For the CDR3, the DNA is TGTGCCAGCAGCCCGAGTTCTACCTACAATGAGCAGTTCTTC.

The chain is built from TRBV19 and TRBJ2-2; TRBD2 might be the D (7 bases). The CDR3 is 17 amino acids. Germline V gene data show CDR1 as LNHDA and CDR2 as SQIVND (reference sequence). Trimming cost V 7 bases and J 2 bases, with 20 bases left between them. The CDR3: CASTVVVGGANTGELFF. The CDR3 DNA follows: TGTGCCAGTACCGTTGTTGTAGGGGGGGCTAACACCGGGGAGCTGTTTTTT.

This chain joins TRBV7-3 and TRBJ1-3; a possible D gene is TRBD1 (6 bases). Germline CDR1 reads SGHTA; CDR2 reads FQGTGA. Trimming removed 4 bases at V and 14 bases at J, with 18 bases between. The CDR3 spans 13 residues. The CDR3 DNA reads TGTGCCAGCAGCTCGGACCCGGACAGCCCCGTATATTTT. It is translated as CASSSDPDSPVYF.

This chain connects TRBV10-3 to TRBJ2-1, with D possibly being TRBD2 (5 bases). Germline-derived CDR1 and CDR2 are ENHRY and SYGVKD. This CDR3 is 14 amino acids long. V lost 10 bases and J lost 3, with 16 bases in between. This CDR3 is CATLKEASYNEQFF. For the CDR3, the DNA is TGTGCCACCCTGAAGGAGGCTAGCTACAATGAGCAGTTCTTC.

The CDR3: CASSLYQGAGTEAFF. The CDR3 DNA sequence: TGTGCCAGCAGTTTATACCAGGGGGCAGGCACTGAAGCTTTCTTT. The chain employs TRBV27 and TRBJ1-1; 8 bases are a match to TRBD1. Trimming cost V 1 base and J 4 bases; bases outside gene matches: 5. Germline CDR1 is MNHEY and CDR2 is SMNVEV (reference sequence). This CDR3 is 15 amino acids long.

The chain uses TRBV2 and TRBJ1-1; tentative D call: TRBD1 (6 bases). This CDR3 spans 14 amino acids. The germline CDR1 and CDR2 sequences are SNHLY and FYNNEI. V was cut by 5 bases and J by 0 bases, with 10 bases left in between. Written as DNA, the CDR3 is TGTGCCAGCAGTCAGACAGGTATGAACACTGAAGCTTTCTTT. Translation: CASSQTGMNTEAFF.